This passage covers 11 T cell receptor beta chains from one sample sequenced in a study of T cell clonotyping in hematopoietic cell transplantation (dated by TCRdb to 2020 to 2023). The method behind the library was the immunoSEQ multiplex PCR assay. What TCRdb holds here is the immuneACCESS table cut down to in-frame rearrangements. Part of the clones is not present; checked against another copy, under half of the missing clones reflect an unresolved V gene, and the others are unexplained. In this sample the table shows approximately 44,000 clones, around 94% of which occur a single time. The top ten clonotypes cover about 0.86% of the sample. The sample taken for sequencing was peripheral blood mononuclear cells. These receptors were collected from a woman between 45 and 65 years old in good health. Some clones in this sample may be carry-over from other donors' samples.

The rearrangement links TRBV6-1 to TRBJ2-2, with D unresolved. This CDR3 is built from 16 residues. The germline V gene has CDR1 MNHNS and CDR2 SASEGT. Trimming cost V 1 base and J 5 bases, with 14 bases left between them. The CDR3: CASSEGAGMATGELFF. CDR3 DNA: TGTGCCAGCAGTGAAGGCGCCGGCATGGCGACCGGGGAGCTGTTTTTT.

This clone was counted between two and nine times. The genes are TRBV10-3 and TRBJ2-2; a possible D gene is TRBD1 (5 bases). The CDR3 totals 14 residues. With 5 bases removed from V and 1 base from J, the gap between germline ends came to 8 bases. The germline V gene encodes CDR1 ENHRY and CDR2 SYGVKD. CDR3 residues: CAISLQGNTGELFF. The CDR3 DNA reads as TGTGCCATCAGTTTGCAGGGGAACACCGGGGAGCTGTTTTTT.

The V and J genes are TRBV7-3 and TRBJ1-2; a possible D gene is TRBD1 (5 bases). Germline V gene data show CDR1 as SGHTA and CDR2 as FQGTGA. The CDR3 covers 18 residues. The ends were cut back, 1 base at V and 0 bases at J, with 18 bases in the middle. This chain's CDR3 is CASSLNGGPRAANYGYTF. DNA for the CDR3: TGTGCCAGCAGCTTAAACGGGGGACCACGGGCCGCTAACTATGGCTACACCTTC.

This clone has a single count. The chain combines TRBV28 with TRBJ2-7; the D is unclear. With 5 bases removed from V and 0 bases from J, the gap between germline ends came to 14 bases. The germline gives CDR1 MDHEN, CDR2 SYDVKM. The CDR3 consists of 15 residues. The CDR3 region is CASSPDTASSYEQYF. The CDR3 coding sequence is TGTGCCAGCAGTCCGGATACAGCGAGCTCCTACGAGCAGTACTTC.

The CDR3 DNA follows: TGCGCCAGCAGCTCGGACAGGGTGAGGTATGGCTACACCTTC. Translation gives CASSSDRVRYGYTF. The rearrangement links TRBV5-1 to TRBJ1-2; 8 bases fit TRBD1. Looked up from germline, CDR1 is SGHRS and CDR2 is YFSETQ. The CDR3 consists of 14 residues. V trimming: 3 bases; J trimming: 5 bases; junction bases outside the gene matches: 6.

The J gene is TRBJ2-7, the V gene TRBV5-6, with 7 bases that match TRBD2. V trimming: 7 bases; J trimming: 3 bases; junction bases outside the gene matches: 7. Germline loops: CDR1 SGHDT, CDR2 YYEEEE. The CDR3 length is 13 residues. Written as DNA, the CDR3 is TGTGCCAGCGCCCGAGGGACTAACTACGAGCAGTACTTC. This encodes CASARGTNYEQYF.

This sequence joins TRBV9 and TRBJ2-5, with 8 positions matching TRBD2. This CDR3 region has 16 residues. Germline-derived CDR1 and CDR2 are SGDLS and YYNGEE. Germline trimming cut 0 bases from V and 5 bases from J; bases unmatched to any gene: 9. The CDR3 nucleotides are TGTGCCAGCAGCGTAGTCGGGGCGGGGGGACCGGAGACCCAGTACTTC. The encoded protein is CASSVVGAGGPETQYF.

The chain carries TRBV7-3 and TRBJ2-6, with 8 bases aligning to TRBD1. CDR3 length: 17 residues. The V gene end was trimmed by 5 bases and the J gene end by 0 bases; junction bases not matched to a gene: 6. Germline V gene lookup returns CDR1 SGHTA and CDR2 FQGTGA. The CDR3: CASSQDRGSSGANVLTF. DNA of the CDR3: TGTGCCAGCAGCCAAGACAGGGGTAGCTCTGGGGCCAACGTCCTGACTTTC.

The chain uses TRBV11-2 and TRBJ1-1; D remains ambiguous. This CDR3 has 11 amino acids. Trimming removed 7 bases at V and 4 bases at J, with 7 bases between. CDR1 is SGHAT and CDR2 is FQNNGV in the germline V gene. The chain's CDR3 is CASTVLTEAFF. CDR3 bases: TGTGCCAGCACCGTACTCACTGAAGCTTTCTTT.

J is TRBJ1-1 and V is TRBV9; 7 nucleotides match TRBD1. V was pared by 4 bases and J by 4 bases, with 7 bases of the junction left unmatched. Germline CDR1 is SGDLS and CDR2 is YYNGEE. This CDR3 spans 14 amino acids. CDR3 nucleotides: TGTGCCAGCAGCCCCATCTCAGGGGGCACTGAAGCTTTCTTT. Protein: CASSPISGGTEAFF.

V usage is TRBV28 and J usage is TRBJ1-1; no firm D call. The CDR3 spans 14 residues. The V end was cut by 6 bases, the J end by 3 bases, with 14 bases between. Germline assignment: CDR1 MDHEN and CDR2 SYDVKM. The CDR3 bases are TGTGCCAGCAGGACCGGGCCCCGGTACACTGAAGCTTTCTTT. Residues: CASRTGPRYTEAFF.